The 17 T cell receptor beta chains below come from one sample, sequenced in a study of OX40 agonist ivuxolimab in advanced cancers. Sequencing was performed with immunoSEQ multiplex PCR; in TCRdb, only in-frame clones are kept and a portion is missing. Of about 35,000 clones in the sample, 65% to 80% were seen once. Source: CD4+ or CD8+ T cells sorted from blood, taken in a trial of the OX40 agonist ivuxolimab. These receptors all come from an adult with an advanced solid tumor such as melanoma, head and neck, liver or kidney cancer.

The chain has TRBV28 and TRBJ1-2; 7 bases align to TRBD1. The CDR3 contains 14 residues. The V and J ends lost 11 bases and 0 bases, in that order; junction bases with no gene match: 9. Germline assignment: CDR1 MDHEN and CDR2 SYDVKM. The CDR3 spells CAGGKDRANYGYTF. CDR3 DNA sequence: TGTGCCGGGGGGAAAGACAGGGCTAACTATGGCTACACCTTC.

The chain recombines TRBV7-8 with TRBJ1-5; D possibly corresponds to TRBD1 (6 bases). The CDR3 totals 16 residues. The germline V and J ends were trimmed by 5 bases and 1 base, with 15 bases remaining between them. The germline V gene has CDR1 SGHVS and CDR2 FQNEAQ. The CDR3 loop reads CASSPTIGQSNQPQHF. The CDR3 region has the DNA TGTGCCAGCAGCCCGACCATCGGACAGAGCAATCAGCCCCAGCATTTT.

The gene calls are TRBV2 and TRBJ1-1; D possibly corresponds to TRBD1 (6 bases). CDR1 SNHLY and CDR2 FYNNEI come from the germline V gene. Trimming stripped 4 bases from V and 0 bases from J, with 9 bases between. This CDR3 is built from 14 residues. The CDR3 loop reads CASSVGQMNTEAFF. The CDR3 nucleotides read TGTGCCAGCAGTGTTGGACAGATGAACACTGAAGCTTTCTTT.

V usage is TRBV4-1 and J usage is TRBJ1-2; tentative D call: TRBD1 (5 bases). The CDR3 contains 11 residues. CDR1 and CDR2 from the germline V gene are MGHRA and YSYEKL. Trimming removed 2 bases at V and 9 bases at J, with 7 bases between. The CDR3 reads CASSQPGSYTF. CDR3 sequence (DNA): TGCGCCAGCAGCCAACCAGGGAGCTACACCTTC.

This chain joins TRBV30 and TRBJ2-1; 8 bases are shared with TRBD2. CDR1 GTSNPN and CDR2 SVGIG come from the germline V gene (reference sequence). Trimming at V came to 3 bases and at J to 8 bases, leaving 9 bases not matched to a gene. CDR3 size: 14 residues. CDR3 nucleotide sequence: TGTGCCTGGAGGAAGAGGGGACTAGTCGATGAGCAGTTCTTC. It is translated as CAWRKRGLVDEQFF.

The chain couples TRBV7-9 to TRBJ1-2; D might be TRBD1 (6 bases). Per the germline V gene, CDR1 is SEHNR and CDR2 is FQNEAQ (reference sequence). V was clipped by 6 bases and J by 3 bases, with 17 bases between them. The CDR3 loop spans 15 amino acids. The CDR3 protein is CASRSGGAKDYGYTF. Written as DNA, the CDR3 is TGTGCCAGCAGAAGCGGGGGGGCGAAGGACTATGGCTACACCTTC.

The V and J genes are TRBV7-9 and TRBJ1-1; D not resolved. Trimming cost V 2 bases and J 5 bases, with 3 bases left between them. There are 11 residues in the CDR3. Germline assignment: CDR1 SEHNR and CDR2 FQNEAQ (reference sequence). The CDR3 reads CASSLTTEAFF. CDR3 DNA: TGTGCCAGCAGCTTAACGACTGAAGCTTTCTTT.

CDR3 nucleotides: TGTGCCAGCTCACTTTTGCCCAGCGGTCGGAGGGACAATTCACCCCTCCACTTT. This encodes CASSLLPSGRRDNSPLHF. The rearrangement uses TRBV18 and TRBJ1-6; TRBD1 is a possible D gene (5 bases). The germline CDR1 and CDR2 sequences are KGHSH and LQKENI. V lost 4 bases and J 7 bases, leaving 23 bases between the germline ends. This CDR3 is built from 18 residues.

This clone appeared a few times. The chain recombines TRBV28 with TRBJ2-7; D is uncertain. Trimming stripped 4 bases from V and 0 bases from J, with 10 bases between. The CDR3 contains 14 residues. Per the germline V gene, CDR1 is MDHEN and CDR2 is SYDVKM. CDR3 nucleotide sequence: TGTGCCAGCAGTTCTGGAGACACCTCCTACGAGCAGTACTTC. Protein product: CASSSGDTSYEQYF.

This clone was seen more than once but under ten times. The chain couples TRBV27 to TRBJ1-5; no reliable D call. The CDR3 extends over 13 amino acids. V gave up 5 bases and J gave up 3 bases, with 8 bases separating them. In germline, CDR1 is MNHEY, CDR2 SMNVEV (reference sequence). CDR3 protein: CASSPRSNQPQHF. The DNA for the CDR3 is TGTGCCAGCAGTCCCAGGTCCAATCAGCCCCAGCATTTT.

This clone has only a few counts. The chain links TRBV7-3 to TRBJ2-7, with 11 bases matching TRBD2. The CDR3 spans 13 residues. V lost 5 bases to trimming and J lost 6 bases; unmatched junction nucleotides: 3. Germline CDR1 SGHTA, CDR2 FQGTGA. The CDR3 region is CASSLGTSGEQYF. The CDR3, as DNA: TGTGCCAGCAGCCTCGGGACTAGCGGCGAGCAGTACTTC.

V gene TRBV13 combines with J gene TRBJ2-7; 7 bases match TRBD1. V lost 5 bases, J lost 1 base, and 8 bases stayed unmatched. CDR1 PRHDT and CDR2 FYEKMQ come from the germline V gene (reference sequence). The CDR3 length is 15 residues. This chain's CDR3 is CASSGKWDRSYEQYF. The CDR3 DNA sequence: TGTGCCAGCAGCGGGAAATGGGACAGATCCTACGAGCAGTACTTC.

The J gene is TRBJ1-3, the V gene TRBV27; the D gene is possibly TRBD1 (6 bases). CDR1 is MNHEY, CDR2 SMNVEV, per germline (reference sequence). This CDR3 has 16 amino acids. V was pared by 0 bases and J by 2 bases, with 11 bases between. CDR3 region: CASSLSGAGAGNTIYF. CDR3 sequence (DNA): TGTGCCAGCAGTTTATCGGGGGCAGGGGCTGGAAACACCATATATTTT.

V and J are TRBV7-2 and TRBJ2-2; possibly TRBD2 for D (6 bases). The CDR3 covers 13 residues. Germline CDR1 reads SGHTA; CDR2 reads FQGNSA. V lost 6 bases, J lost 7 bases, and 12 bases lay in between. The CDR3 DNA reads TGTGCCAGCAGTTGGCGGGGAAACGGGGAGCTGTTTTTT. This gives the protein CASSWRGNGELFF.

The genes are TRBV5-5 and TRBJ1-1; 8 bases fit TRBD1. Germline V gene sequence: CDR1 SGHKS, CDR2 YYEKEE (reference sequence). This CDR3 comprises 15 residues. V gave up 4 bases and J gave up 1 base; unmatched junction bases: 6. The CDR3 is CASSPRDRRNTEAFF. The CDR3 nucleotides read TGTGCCAGCAGCCCGAGGGACAGGAGGAACACTGAAGCTTTCTTT.

The chain joins TRBV19 to TRBJ1-4; 9 positions agree with TRBD1. V trimming: 7 bases; J trimming: 1 base; junction bases outside the gene matches: 1. CDR3 length: 14 amino acids. CDR1 is LNHDA, CDR2 SQIVND, per germline (reference sequence). CDR3 in DNA: TGTGCCAGTATGGGACAGGGAACTAATGAAAAACTGTTTTTT. Encoded protein: CASMGQGTNEKLFF.

The chain uses TRBV7-2 and TRBJ2-5; 13 bases are a match to TRBD2. Germline CDR1 and CDR2: SGHTA and FQGNSA. V shed 4 bases and J 5 bases; nucleotides not matched to a gene: 7. CDR3 length: 16 residues. The CDR3 loop reads CASSSTSGRALETQYF. For the CDR3, the DNA is TGTGCCAGCAGCTCAACTAGCGGGAGGGCCTTGGAGACCCAGTACTTC.